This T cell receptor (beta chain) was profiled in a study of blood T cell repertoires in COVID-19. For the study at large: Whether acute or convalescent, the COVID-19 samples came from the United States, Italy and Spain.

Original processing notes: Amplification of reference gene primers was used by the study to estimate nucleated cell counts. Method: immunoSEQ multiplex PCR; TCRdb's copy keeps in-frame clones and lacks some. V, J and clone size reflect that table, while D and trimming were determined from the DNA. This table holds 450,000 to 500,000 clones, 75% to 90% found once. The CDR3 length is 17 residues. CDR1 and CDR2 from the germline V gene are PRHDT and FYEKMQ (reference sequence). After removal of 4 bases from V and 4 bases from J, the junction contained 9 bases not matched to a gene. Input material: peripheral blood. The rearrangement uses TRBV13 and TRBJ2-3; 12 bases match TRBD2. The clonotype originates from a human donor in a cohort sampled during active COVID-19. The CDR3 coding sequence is TGTGCCAGCAGCTCCGCGACTAGCGGGAGTCAGCCAGATACGCAGTATTTT. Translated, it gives CASSSATSGSQPDTQYF.